These T cell receptor beta chains were read from a single sample in a study of blood T cell repertoires in COVID-19. Sequenced by immunoSEQ multiplex PCR; TCRdb stores in-frame clones only, minus some. The sample includes 52,000 or so clones, 80% to 90% of them seen just once. The sequencing sample was made of peripheral blood. These receptor sequences come from a middle-aged man with COVID-19, enrolled during active disease. Each CDR3 is given with its conserved first and last residue. A D gene is named only where the DNA matches it firmly. The size field is filled for only some rows; it gives once, few, many or a size class.

d_gene	v_gene	abundance	j_gene	CDR3nt	CDR3aa
NA	TRBV10-3	NA	TRBJ2-1	TGTGCCATCAGCCTGGGAGACAATGAGCAGTTCTTC	CAISLGDNEQFF
TRBD1	TRBV11-1	NA	TRBJ2-5	TGTGCCAGCAGCCGCGACAGGGCCACTCAAGAGACCCAGTACTTC	CASSRDRATQETQYF
TRBD1	TRBV19	NA	TRBJ1-2	TGTGCCAGTAGTAGGGGACAGGGTCTCTATGGCTACACCTTC	CASSRGQGLYGYTF
NA	TRBV5-8	NA	TRBJ1-4	TGTGCCAGCAGCTCCGCCTACAGGGTCACTAATGAAAAACTGTTTTTT	CASSSAYRVTNEKLFF
TRBD2	TRBV27	NA	TRBJ2-2	TGTGCCAGCAGTACAGGACTAGCGGGTTTCGGCGGGGAGCTGTTTTTT	CASSTGLAGFGGELFF
TRBD1	TRBV5-3	NA	TRBJ2-7	TGTGCCAGAAGCTTGGGAACGGACAGGGCGAAGCACTACGAGCAGTACTTC	CARSLGTDRAKHYEQYF
TRBD1	TRBV7-9	NA	TRBJ1-5	TGTGCCAGCAGCTCAGACAGGGATAGGAATCAGCCCCAGCATTTT	CASSSDRDRNQPQHF
NA	TRBV10-3	NA	TRBJ1-2	TGTGCCATCAGCGTACAGGGTGACTATGGCTACACCTTC	CAISVQGDYGYTF
TRBD1	TRBV7-9	few	TRBJ2-7	TGTGCCAGCAGCTTTAAACAGGGGGCAATGTATGAGCAGTACTTC	CASSFKQGAMYEQYF
NA	TRBV4-1	NA	TRBJ2-7	TGCGCCAGCAGCCAGGGTGAGGGGGAAACCGACGAGCAGTACTTC	CASSQGEGETDEQYF
TRBD1	TRBV2	NA	TRBJ2-7	TGTGCCAGCAGCGCGGGGACAGGGTCAATATACGAGCAGTACTTC	CASSAGTGSIYEQYF
NA	TRBV7-6	many	TRBJ2-1	TGTGCCAGCAGCTTGGAGACAGGCTCCTACAATGAGCAGTTCTTC	CASSLETGSYNEQFF
NA	TRBV13	NA	TRBJ2-3	TGTGCCAGCAATGGCCCGAGCACAGATACGCAGTATTTT	CASNGPSTDTQYF
TRBD2	TRBV24-1	NA	TRBJ2-2	TGTGCCACGCGGGCTAGCGGGAACACCGGGGAGCTGTTTTTT	CATRASGNTGELFF
NA	TRBV10-3	NA	TRBJ1-4	TGTGCCATCAGTGAGTCTGGCGGGACTAATGAAAAACTGTTTTTT	CAISESGGTNEKLFF
NA	TRBV19	NA	TRBJ1-2	TGTGCCAGTAGTGTGCCGGGACACACTAACTATGGCTACACCTTC	CASSVPGHTNYGYTF
TRBD1	TRBV29-1	NA	TRBJ2-4	TGCAGCGTAACCCCAACCGACAGGGGGACCTTTAGGACCATTCAGTACTTC	CSVTPTDRGTFRTIQYF
NA	TRBV12-3/TRBV12-4	NA	TRBJ1-2	TGTGCCAGCAGTTTAGGAGGGAACTATGGCTACACCTTC	CASSLGGNYGYTF
TRBD2	TRBV29-1	NA	TRBJ2-1	TGCAGCGTTGAGAGGACTAGCGGGGGGGGTGTTGAGCAGTTCTTC	CSVERTSGGGVEQFF
NA	TRBV3-1/TRBV3-2	NA	TRBJ1-5	TGTGCCAGCAGCCAAGATGAGAGGCGGCCCCAGCATTTT	CASSQDERRPQHF
TRBD1	TRBV10-2	NA	TRBJ1-5	TGCGCCGAGGGGACAGAGGGTCAGCCCCAGCATTTT	CAEGTEGQPQHF
TRBD1	TRBV7-9	NA	TRBJ1-1	TGTGCCAGCAGCTCCGGACAGGTCGGAGCTTTCTTT	CASSSGQVGAFF
TRBD1	TRBV11-3	NA	TRBJ1-3	TGTGCCAGCAGCTTGTTCGGGACAGGACTCGAATCTGGAAACACCATATATTTT	CASSLFGTGLESGNTIYF
NA	TRBV6-5	few	TRBJ2-3	TGTGCCAGCACCCTGACTAGTTCCGCGCAGTATTTT	CASTLTSSAQYF
NA	TRBV11-1	NA	TRBJ1-1	TGTGCCAGCAGCGCCCAATTAGGGAGAAACACTGAAGCTTTCTTT	CASSAQLGRNTEAFF
TRBD1	TRBV9	NA	TRBJ2-3	TGTGCCGGCAGCTTTCCCCAGGGGGCGCACACAGATACGCAGTATTTT	CAGSFPQGAHTDTQYF
TRBD2	TRBV5-1	NA	TRBJ2-7	TGCGCCAGCAGCTTGGCCAAGACTAGCGGGTCCTACGAGCAGTACTTC	CASSLAKTSGSYEQYF
TRBD1	TRBV5-1	NA	TRBJ2-6	TGCGCCAGCAGCGACCCCCCCGGGACAGGGTCTTCTGGGGCCAACGTCCTGACTTTC	CASSDPPGTGSSGANVLTF
NA	TRBV18	NA	TRBJ1-4	TGTGCCAGCTCACCATTGGGAAGGGGAAAGGACGAAAAACTGTTTTTT	CASSPLGRGKDEKLFF
NA	TRBV5-6	NA	TRBJ1-4	TGTGCCAGCAGCCTCTGGACAGCTAATGAAAAACTGTTTTTT	CASSLWTANEKLFF
NA	TRBV18	once	TRBJ2-2	TGTGCCAGCTCACCCGGACGGAGGGGAACCGGGGAGCTGTTTTTT	CASSPGRRGTGELFF
NA	TRBV9	NA	TRBJ1-6	TGTGCCAGCAGCGTAGTGGACACCAGCTCCTATAATTCACCCCTCCACTTT	CASSVVDTSSYNSPLHF
TRBD1	TRBV7-8	once	TRBJ1-2	TGTGCCAGCAGCTTAGCCCCAGGGGGCGCCGGGGGCTACACCTTC	CASSLAPGGAGGYTF
TRBD1	TRBV28	NA	TRBJ2-7	TGTGCCAGCAGTCGTACCGGGACAGCAATATACGAGCAGTACTTC	CASSRTGTAIYEQYF